This is a list of T cell receptor beta chains from one sample in a study of blood T cell repertoires in COVID-19. The repertoire was sequenced with immunoSEQ multiplex PCR; TCRdb's copy has only in-frame clones and lacks some. Here the sample spans more than 85,000 clones, 70% to 90% being singletons. The sample comprised peripheral blood. These receptors came from a woman aged 55-70 years with acute or convalescent COVID-19. Both conserved end residues are part of each CDR3. Each record gives: J gene, clone size, D gene, V gene, CDR3 DNA, CDR3 protein. The D gene is left open where the match is weak. Size is stated for part of the rows, as once, few or many counts, or as a class when the clone is expanded.

J: TRBJ2-1; size: NA; D: NA; V: TRBV9; DNA: TGTGCCAGCAGCGTAGGGCTAGCCGACTTACATGAGCAGTTCTTC; CDR3: CASSVGLADLHEQFF
J: TRBJ2-1; size: once; D: TRBD2; V: TRBV7-9; DNA: TGTGCCAGCAGCTTATTGACTAGCAGGCAGTTCTTC; CDR3: CASSLLTSRQFF
J: TRBJ2-2; size: NA; D: NA; V: TRBV21-1; DNA: TGTGCCAGCAGCAAATTGGCACTAGCGGAGCACACCGGGGAGCTGTTTTTT; CDR3: CASSKLALAEHTGELFF
J: TRBJ2-5; size: once; D: TRBD1; V: TRBV18; DNA: TGTGCCAGCTCACCCAGGACAGGAAACCAAGAGACCCAGTACTTC; CDR3: CASSPRTGNQETQYF
J: TRBJ1-6; size: NA; D: NA; V: TRBV28; DNA: NA; CDR3: CASSSSYSPLHF
J: TRBJ2-1; size: NA; D: NA; V: TRBV9; DNA: TGTGCCAGCAGCGTAGGGCCAGCGGTCCACAATGAGCAGTTCTTC; CDR3: CASSVGPAVHNEQFF
J: TRBJ2-2; size: NA; D: TRBD2; V: TRBV9; DNA: TGTGCCAGCAGCGTCACTAGCGCCCCGAACACCGGGGAGCTGTTTTTT; CDR3: CASSVTSAPNTGELFF
J: TRBJ1-1; size: NA; D: NA; V: TRBV6-5; DNA: TGTGCCAGCAGTTACAGTCACAGGATGAACACTGAAGCTTTCTTT; CDR3: CASSYSHRMNTEAFF
J: TRBJ2-1; size: NA; D: NA; V: TRBV5-1; DNA: TGCGCCAGCAGCTTGGAGCAGGGCCAGTCGCCTGAGCAGTTCTTC; CDR3: CASSLEQGQSPEQFF
J: TRBJ1-2; size: NA; D: NA; V: TRBV20-1; DNA: TGCAGTGCTGAGGAATACCATGGCTACACCTTC; CDR3: CSAEEYHGYTF
J: TRBJ2-5; size: NA; D: NA; V: TRBV28; DNA: TGTGCCAGCAGTGAGCGGGCCTACCGAGAGACCCAGTACTTC; CDR3: CASSERAYRETQYF
J: TRBJ2-1; size: NA; D: TRBD2; V: TRBV19; DNA: TGTGCCAGTAGGGTAGCGGGAGTCGGAAACAATGAGCAGTTCTTC; CDR3: CASRVAGVGNNEQFF
J: TRBJ2-3; size: NA; D: TRBD2; V: TRBV11-2; DNA: TGTGCCACCTCAAAGCGGGACACAGATACGCAGTATTTT; CDR3: CATSKRDTDTQYF
J: TRBJ2-5; size: NA; D: TRBD2; V: TRBV5-4; DNA: TGTGCCAGCAGCTTGGCGTGGGGACTAGGGCCTCCAGAGACCCAGTACTTC; CDR3: CASSLAWGLGPPETQYF